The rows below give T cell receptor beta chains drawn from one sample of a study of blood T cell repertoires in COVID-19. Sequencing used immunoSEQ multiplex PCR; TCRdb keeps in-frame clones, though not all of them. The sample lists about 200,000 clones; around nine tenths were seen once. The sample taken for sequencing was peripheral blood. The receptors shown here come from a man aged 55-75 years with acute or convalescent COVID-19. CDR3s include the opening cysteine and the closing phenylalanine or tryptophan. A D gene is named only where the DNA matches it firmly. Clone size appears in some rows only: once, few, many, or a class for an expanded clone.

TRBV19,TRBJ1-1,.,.,TGTGCCAGTTGGAGCCGGAGGACTGAAGCTTTCTTT,CASWSRRTEAFF
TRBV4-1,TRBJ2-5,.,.,TGCGCCAGCAGCCAAGATCGGTCGTACCAAGAGACCCAGTACTTC,CASSQDRSYQETQYF
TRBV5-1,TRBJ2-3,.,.,TGCGCCAGCAGCTCCGGGACTTTCACAGATACGCAGTATTTT,CASSSGTFTDTQYF
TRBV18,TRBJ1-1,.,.,TGTGCCAGCTCTCTCCAGGGGACTGAAGCTTTCTTT,CASSLQGTEAFF
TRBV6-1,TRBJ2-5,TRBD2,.,TGTGCCAGCAGTGAATGGGGATGGGGGGGCCAAGAGACCCAGTACTTC,CASSEWGWGGQETQYF
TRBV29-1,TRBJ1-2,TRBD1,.,TGCAGCGTCGTTACCGGGACAGGGAGCTCGGGCTACACCTTC,CSVVTGTGSSGYTF
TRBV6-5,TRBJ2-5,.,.,TGTGCCAGCAGCGCCGGGACACACCAAGAGACCCAGTACTTC,CASSAGTHQETQYF
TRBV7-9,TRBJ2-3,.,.,TGTGCCAGCAGCTTAGTAGACAGGGACTTCACAGATACGCAGTATTTT,CASSLVDRDFTDTQYF
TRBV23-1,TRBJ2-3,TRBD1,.,TGCGCCAGTAGACAGGGCCCAGATACGCAGTATTTT,CASRQGPDTQYF
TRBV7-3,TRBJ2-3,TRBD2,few,TGTGCCAGCAGCTTAGCGGGGGGCACAGATACGCAGTATTTT,CASSLAGGTDTQYF
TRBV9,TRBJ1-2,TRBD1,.,TGTGCCAGCAGCGTAGCTTCGGAAATTCCCCGGGACAGGGGGTCCGGCTATGGCTACACCTTC,CASSVASEIPRDRGSGYGYTF
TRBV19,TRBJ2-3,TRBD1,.,TGTGCCAGTAGAACGTCCCGGGACAGGGGCGGGGATACGCAGTATTTT,CASRTSRDRGGDTQYF